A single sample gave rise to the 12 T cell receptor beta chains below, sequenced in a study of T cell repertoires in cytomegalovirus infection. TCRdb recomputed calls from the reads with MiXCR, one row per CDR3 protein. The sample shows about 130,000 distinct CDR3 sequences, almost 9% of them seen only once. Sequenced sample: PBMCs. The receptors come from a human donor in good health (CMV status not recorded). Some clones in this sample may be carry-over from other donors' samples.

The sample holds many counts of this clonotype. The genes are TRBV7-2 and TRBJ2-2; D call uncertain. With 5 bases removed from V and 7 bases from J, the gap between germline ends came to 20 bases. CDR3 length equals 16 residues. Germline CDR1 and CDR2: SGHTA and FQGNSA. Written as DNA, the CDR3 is TGTGCCAGCAGCCTCTCTCCGGGTCCAAGGCACGGGGAGCTGTTTTTT. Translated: CASSLSPGPRHGELFF. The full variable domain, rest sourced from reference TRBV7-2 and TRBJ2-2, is GAGVSQSPSNKVTEKGKDVELRCDPISGHTALYWYRQSLGQGLEFLIYFQGNSAPDKSGLPSDRFSAERTGGSVSTLTIQRTQQEDSAVYLCASSLSPGPRHGELFFGEGSRLTVL.

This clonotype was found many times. CDR3 residues: CASSREALREQYF. The CDR3 bases are TGTGCCAGCAGCCGAGAAGCGCTACGCGAGCAGTACTTC. The rearrangement joins TRBV14 to TRBJ2-7; D remains ambiguous. There are 13 residues in the CDR3. V lost 4 bases and J lost 6, with 13 bases in between. CDR1 SGHDN and CDR2 FVKESK come from the germline V gene.

Here the CDR3 reads CSVVLNTYEQYF. The CDR3 DNA reads TGCAGCGTTGTCTTGAACACCTACGAGCAGTACTTC. V is TRBV29-1 and J is TRBJ2-7; D gene uncertain. The length of the CDR3 is 12 residues. V was cut by 4 bases and J by 2 bases, with 9 bases left in between. CDR1 SQVTM and CDR2 ANQGSEA come from the germline V gene.

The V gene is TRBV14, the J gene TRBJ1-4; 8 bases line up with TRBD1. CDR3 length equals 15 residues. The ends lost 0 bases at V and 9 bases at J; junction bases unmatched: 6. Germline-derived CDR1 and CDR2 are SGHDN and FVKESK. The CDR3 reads CASSQDRDRTKKLFF. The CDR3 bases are TGTGCCAGCAGCCAAGACCGGGACAGGACGAAAAAACTGTTTTTT.

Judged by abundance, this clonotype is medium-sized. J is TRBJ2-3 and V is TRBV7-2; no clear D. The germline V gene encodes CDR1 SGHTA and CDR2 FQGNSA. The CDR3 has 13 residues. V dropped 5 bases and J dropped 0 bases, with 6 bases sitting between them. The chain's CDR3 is CASSPTSTDTQYF. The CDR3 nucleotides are TGTGCCAGCAGCCCAACTAGCACAGATACGCAGTATTTT.

CDR3 in amino acids: CASSGKGQQNTEAFF. The CDR3 region has the DNA TGCGCCAGCAGCGGAAAGGGACAGCAAAACACTGAAGCTTTCTTT. The V gene is TRBV5-1, the J gene TRBJ1-1; TRBD1 matches 7 bases. This CDR3 comprises 15 residues. Germline lookup yields CDR1 SGHRS and CDR2 YFSETQ. Losses at the gene ends were 4 bases for V and 2 bases for J; bases not matched to a gene: 8.

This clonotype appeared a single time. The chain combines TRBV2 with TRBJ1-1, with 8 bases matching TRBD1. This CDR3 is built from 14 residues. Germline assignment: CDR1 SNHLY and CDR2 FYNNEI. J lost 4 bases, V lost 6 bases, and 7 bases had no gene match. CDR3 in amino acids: CASRHPGQGTEAFF. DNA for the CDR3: TGTGCCAGCAGGCATCCAGGACAGGGCACTGAAGCTTTCTTT.

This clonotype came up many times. This chain's CDR3 is CASSLSGGVAYEQYF. The DNA for the CDR3 is TGTGCCAGCAGCTTGAGCGGGGGGGTCGCCTACGAGCAGTACTTC. The chain couples TRBV5-5 to TRBJ2-7, with 10 bases lining up with TRBD2. With 1 base clipped from V and 2 bases from J, the junction kept 3 bases outside the gene matches. The length of the CDR3 is 15 residues. Germline CDR1 and CDR2: SGHKS and YYEKEE (reference sequence).

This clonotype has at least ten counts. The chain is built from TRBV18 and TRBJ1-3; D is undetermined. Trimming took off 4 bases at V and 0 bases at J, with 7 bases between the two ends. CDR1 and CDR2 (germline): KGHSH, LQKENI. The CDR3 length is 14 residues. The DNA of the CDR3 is TGTGCCAGCTCACGGACGGACTCTGGAAACACCATATATTTT. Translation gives CASSRTDSGNTIYF.

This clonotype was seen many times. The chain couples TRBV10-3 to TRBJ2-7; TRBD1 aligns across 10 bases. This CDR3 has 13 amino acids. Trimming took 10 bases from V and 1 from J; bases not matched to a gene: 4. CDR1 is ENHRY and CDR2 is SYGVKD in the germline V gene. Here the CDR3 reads CATGTGDSYEQYF. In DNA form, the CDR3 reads TGTGCCACCGGGACAGGGGATTCCTACGAGCAGTACTTC.

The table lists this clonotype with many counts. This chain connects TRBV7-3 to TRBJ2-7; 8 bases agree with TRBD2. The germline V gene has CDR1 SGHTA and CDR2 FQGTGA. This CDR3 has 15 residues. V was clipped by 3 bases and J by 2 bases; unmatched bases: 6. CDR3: CASSLVAGGAYEQYF. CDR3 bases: TGTGCCAGCAGCTTGGTCGCGGGGGGCGCCTACGAGCAGTACTTC.

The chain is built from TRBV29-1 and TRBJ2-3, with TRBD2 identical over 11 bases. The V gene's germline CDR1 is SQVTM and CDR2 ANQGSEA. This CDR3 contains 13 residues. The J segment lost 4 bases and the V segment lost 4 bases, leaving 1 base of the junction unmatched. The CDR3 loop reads CSVASGGPDTQYF. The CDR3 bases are TGCAGCGTTGCTAGCGGGGGGCCAGATACGCAGTATTTT.